The source of this TCR beta chain is a study of human T cells and chemical hapten exposure. On the study more broadly: The variation in per-sample TCR yields arose mainly from small differences in pooled library volumes. General study points: A positive correlation with patch test score was shown by PT1 expanded TCR counts.

This sample's time point: pre-sensitization, week 0. Treatment denoted: therapeutic diphenylcyclopropenone sensitization with weekly scalp DPC. The CDR3 is 13 amino acids. V was clipped by 8 bases and J by 7 bases; unmatched bases: 5. The germline CDR1 and CDR2 sequences are MNHEY and SVGEGT. This clonotype was recorded at least ten times. What it binds is not known. TCRdb itself ran the RACE reads through MiXCR, one entry per CDR3 protein. The table includes over 300,000 distinct CDR3 sequences, 5% to 6.5% detected once. The receptor was derived from a woman between 50 and 59 years old with alopecia areata. Some clones in this sample may be carry-over from other donors' samples. Here the sequenced sample was whole blood, taken in connection with sensitization to the hapten diphenylcyclopropenone (DPC). This chain connects TRBV6-2 or TRBV6-3 to TRBJ2-1; 10 nucleotides agree with TRBD2. CDR3 nucleotides: TGTGCCAGCCGACTAGCGGGTAAGAATGAGCAGTTCTTC. It codes for CASRLAGKNEQFF.